Here is one T cell receptor (beta chain) with its context. The antigen is unknown. This sample was included in a study of cytomegalovirus exposure and HLA in healthy donors. Amplification used 60 Vbeta primers and 13 Jbeta primers. TCRdb keeps only in-frame clones here, not all; method: immunoSEQ multiplex PCR. The sample lists some 200,000 clones; about 80% were seen once. The ends lost 1 base at V and 4 bases at J; junction bases unmatched: 14. Germline V gene data show CDR1 as LGHNA and CDR2 as YNFKEQ. The CDR3 has 20 amino acids. General observations from the study: Evidence from a later analysis indicated that most CMV-associated TCR beta chains looked HLA-restricted. Clonal expansion, a later analysis showed, was greater in HLA-associated TCR beta chains than in equally common others.

The source of this sequence is a woman aged 60-70 years in good health and CMV-seropositive. The chain couples TRBV4-2 to TRBJ2-2; 11 bases fit TRBD2. Sequenced input: PBMCs. The CDR3 protein is CASSQVPGASGGKITGELFF. CDR3 nucleotides: TGTGCCAGCAGCCAAGTCCCCGGGGCTAGCGGGGGGAAAATCACCGGGGAGCTGTTTTTT.